This TCR beta chain was obtained from a study of T cell changes during pregnancy in multiple sclerosis. Here immunoSEQ multiplex PCR was the method, and the copy in TCRdb shows in-frame clones only, minus some. The sample has 70,000 to 100,000 clones; roughly 90% are singletons. The sequences come from peripheral blood, collected in the first trimester of pregnancy. The clonotype comes from a female donor with multiple sclerosis, enrolled in a pregnancy study.

The CDR3 protein is CASSTTKGVGKPQHF. For the CDR3, the DNA is TGTGCCAGTAGTACCACAAAGGGGGTAGGGAAGCCCCAGCATTTT. This chain links TRBV19 with TRBJ1-5; perhaps TRBD1 as D (6 bases). V gave up 4 bases and J gave up 8 bases, with 18 bases separating them. From germline, CDR1 is LNHDA and CDR2 SQIVND (reference sequence). The length of the CDR3 is 15 residues.